This T cell receptor beta chain is from a study of blood T cell repertoires in COVID-19. For the study at large: The cDNA or gDNA used as material had been derived from T cells, B-cell-depleted T cells, or PBMCs.

This clone was counted only a few times. As originally analysed: How many nucleated cells were present was estimated from reference gene primer amplification. Here immunoSEQ multiplex PCR was the method, and the copy in TCRdb shows in-frame clones only, minus some. The V and J calls and clone size were taken over from that table, and D and trimming were inferred from the DNA. The sample consists of 65,000 or so clones, 75% to 85% of them appearing once. Germline values: CDR1 LNHDA, CDR2 SQIVND (reference sequence). This CDR3 is built from 13 residues. V lost 5 bases to trimming and J lost 9 bases, with 16 bases between them.

This TCR derives from an elderly man with acute or convalescent COVID-19. The genes are TRBV19 and TRBJ1-1; D is possibly TRBD1 (6 bases). The material sequenced was peripheral blood. CDR3: CASSLQGRGKAFF. The CDR3 DNA follows: TGTGCCAGTAGTCTTCAGGGGAGGGGGAAAGCTTTCTTT.